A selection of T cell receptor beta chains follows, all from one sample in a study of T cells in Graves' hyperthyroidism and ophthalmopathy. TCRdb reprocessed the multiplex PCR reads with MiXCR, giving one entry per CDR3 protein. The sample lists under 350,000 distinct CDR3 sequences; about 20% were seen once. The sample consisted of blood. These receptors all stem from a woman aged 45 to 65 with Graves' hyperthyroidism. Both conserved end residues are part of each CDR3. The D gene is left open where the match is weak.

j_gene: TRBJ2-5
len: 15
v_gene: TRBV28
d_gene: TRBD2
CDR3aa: CASSFGTIGSETQYF

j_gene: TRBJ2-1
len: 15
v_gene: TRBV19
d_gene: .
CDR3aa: CASSMGVTSYNEQFF

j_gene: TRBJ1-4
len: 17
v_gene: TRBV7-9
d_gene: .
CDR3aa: CASSLAFQGLFNEKLFF

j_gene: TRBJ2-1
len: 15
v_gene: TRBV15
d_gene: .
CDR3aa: CATGAPADSYNEQFF

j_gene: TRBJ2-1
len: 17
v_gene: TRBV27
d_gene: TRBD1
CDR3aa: CASRNQRDRVVLNEQFF

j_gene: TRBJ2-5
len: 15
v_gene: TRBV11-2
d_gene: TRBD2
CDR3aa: CASSPRSGGEKTQYF

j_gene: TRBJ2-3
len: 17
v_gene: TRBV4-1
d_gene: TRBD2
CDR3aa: CASSQVIAGVGTDTQYF

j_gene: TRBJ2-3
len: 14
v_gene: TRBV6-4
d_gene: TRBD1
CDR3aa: CASSTGDPTDTQYF

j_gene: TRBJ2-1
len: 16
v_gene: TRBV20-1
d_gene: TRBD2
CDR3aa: CSARELAGLDFNEQFF

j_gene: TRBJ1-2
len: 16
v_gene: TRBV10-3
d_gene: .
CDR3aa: CAISDLGSLTNYGYTF

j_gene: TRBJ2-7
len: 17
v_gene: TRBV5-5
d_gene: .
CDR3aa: CASSRDEFWDPNYEQYF

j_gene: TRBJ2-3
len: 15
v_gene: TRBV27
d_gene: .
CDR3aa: CASSNYWREGDTQYF

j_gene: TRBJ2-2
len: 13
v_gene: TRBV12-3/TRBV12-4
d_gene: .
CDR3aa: CASRPAYAGELFF

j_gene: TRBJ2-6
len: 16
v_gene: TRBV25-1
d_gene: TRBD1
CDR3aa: CASSGGTASGANALTF

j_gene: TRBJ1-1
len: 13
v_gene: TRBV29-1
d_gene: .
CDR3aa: CSVYRASRTEAFF

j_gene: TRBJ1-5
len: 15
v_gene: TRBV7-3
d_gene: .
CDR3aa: CASSQDGSSGQPQHF

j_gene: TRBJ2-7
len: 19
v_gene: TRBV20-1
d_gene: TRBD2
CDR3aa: CSAREGLAGAEGSSYEQYF

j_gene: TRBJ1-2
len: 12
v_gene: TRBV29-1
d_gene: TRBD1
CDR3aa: CSGRDRDLGYTF

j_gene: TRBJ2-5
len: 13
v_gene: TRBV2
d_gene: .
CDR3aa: CASTPARGATQYF

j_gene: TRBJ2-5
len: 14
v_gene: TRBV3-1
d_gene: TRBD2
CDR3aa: CASSQSGEKETQYF

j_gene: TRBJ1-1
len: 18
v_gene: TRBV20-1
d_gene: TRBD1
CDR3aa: CSARNGTATAFIPTEAFF

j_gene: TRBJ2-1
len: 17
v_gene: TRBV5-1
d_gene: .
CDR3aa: CASRGASRLTRANEQFF

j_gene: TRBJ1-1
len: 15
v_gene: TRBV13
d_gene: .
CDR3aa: CASSLYTGKNTEAFF

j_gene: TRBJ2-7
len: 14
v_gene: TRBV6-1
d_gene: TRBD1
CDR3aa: CASSSGQGPQEQYF

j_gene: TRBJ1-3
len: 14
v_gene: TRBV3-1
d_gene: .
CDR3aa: CASSQGGAGNTIYF

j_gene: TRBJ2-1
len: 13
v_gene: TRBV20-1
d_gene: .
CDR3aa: CSARKLVGYEQFF

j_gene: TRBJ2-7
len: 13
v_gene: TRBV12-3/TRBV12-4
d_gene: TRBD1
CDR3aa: CATRPGTGDEQYF

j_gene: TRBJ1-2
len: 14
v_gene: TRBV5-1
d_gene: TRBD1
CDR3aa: CASSTTGTDYGYTF

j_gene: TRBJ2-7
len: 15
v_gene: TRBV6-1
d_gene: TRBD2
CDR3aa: CASRPGLAGLHEQYF

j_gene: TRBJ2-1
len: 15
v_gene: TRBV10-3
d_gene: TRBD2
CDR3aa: CAISDELAGYNEQFF

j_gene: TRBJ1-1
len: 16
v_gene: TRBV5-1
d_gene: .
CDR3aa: CASSPDPRGLNTEAFF

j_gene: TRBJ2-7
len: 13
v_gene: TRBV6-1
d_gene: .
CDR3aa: CASKPGTLYEQYF

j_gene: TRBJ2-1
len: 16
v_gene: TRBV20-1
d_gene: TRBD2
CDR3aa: CSASRPSGGQYNEQFF

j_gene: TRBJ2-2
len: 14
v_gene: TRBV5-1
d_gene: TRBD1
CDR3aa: CASSSGQAPGELFF

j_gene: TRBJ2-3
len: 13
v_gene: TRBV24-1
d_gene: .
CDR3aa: CATTAGNTDTQYF

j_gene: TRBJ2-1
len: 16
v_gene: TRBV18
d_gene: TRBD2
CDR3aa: CASSPTSRGGQGEQFF

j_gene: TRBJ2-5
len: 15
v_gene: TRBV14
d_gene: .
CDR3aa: CASSQDWGQQETQYF

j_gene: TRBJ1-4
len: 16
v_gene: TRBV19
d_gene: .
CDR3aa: CASSILPTGGGEKLFF

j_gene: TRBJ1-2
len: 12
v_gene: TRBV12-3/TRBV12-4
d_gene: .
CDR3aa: CASSHTNYGYTF

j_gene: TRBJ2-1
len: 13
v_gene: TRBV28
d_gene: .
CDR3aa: CASSPGQGGEQFF

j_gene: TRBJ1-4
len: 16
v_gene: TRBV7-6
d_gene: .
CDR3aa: CASSLSDRPSNEKLFF

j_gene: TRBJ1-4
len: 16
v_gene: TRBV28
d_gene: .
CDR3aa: CASSGPRGASNEKLFF

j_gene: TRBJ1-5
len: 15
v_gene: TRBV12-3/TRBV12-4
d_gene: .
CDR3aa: CASSFGGALNQPQHF

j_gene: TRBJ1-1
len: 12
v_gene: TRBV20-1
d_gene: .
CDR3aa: CSAIPENTEAFF

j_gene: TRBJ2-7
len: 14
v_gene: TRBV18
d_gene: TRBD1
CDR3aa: CASRRTGVGYEQYF